The text below deals with one T cell receptor beta chain. The antigen remains undetermined. The CDR3 consists of 14 residues. Trimming pared 0 bases from V and 4 bases from J, leaving 10 bases between. The germline gives CDR1 SGDLS, CDR2 YYNGEE. The data were taken from a study of T cell clonotyping in hematopoietic cell transplantation. Study-wide background: Pretransplant recipient samples were taken after cytoreduction.

Study results and limitations: Recipient TCR diversity dropped after transplant; expanded clonotypes rose from day 30 to 180. No sorting was done, leaving CD4 and CD8 contributions mixed.

Time point denoted: recipient sample about 28 days before transplant, after cytoreduction. Samples: about 28 days before transplant, then days 30, 100 and 180 after. This table comes from immunoSEQ multiplex PCR, and its TCRdb copy is limited to in-frame clones, with some not included. The sample lists some 30,000 clones; around 80% were seen once. The source was peripheral blood mononuclear cells, collected before stem cell transplant. The sequence came from a woman aged 30 to 39 with chronic myeloid leukemia. Some clones in this sample may be carry-over from other donors' samples. This chain connects TRBV9 to TRBJ1-1; TRBD1 might be the D (5 bases). CDR3 DNA sequence: TGTGCCAGCAGCGTAGAGGGGATAGGCACTGAAGCTTTCTTT. This translates into CASSVEGIGTEAFF.